One and the same sample provided the 15 T cell receptor beta chains below, sequenced in a study of OX40 agonist ivuxolimab in advanced cancers. TCRdb keeps only in-frame clones here, not all; method: immunoSEQ multiplex PCR. The sample lists some 68,000 clones, approximately 90% occurring once. Sequencing was performed on CD4+ or CD8+ T cells sorted from blood, taken in a trial of the OX40 agonist ivuxolimab. The receptors were sampled from an adult with an advanced solid tumor such as melanoma, head and neck, liver or kidney cancer.

The chain links TRBV15 to TRBJ1-1, with 10 bases identical to TRBD1. The trim removed 2 bases at V and 5 bases at J, leaving 8 bases unmatched. The CDR3 length is 16 residues. From germline, CDR1 is LNHNV and CDR2 YYDKDF (reference sequence). CDR3 region: CATSRLSGTGVTEAFF. The CDR3 nucleotides read TGTGCCACCAGCAGACTTTCCGGGACAGGGGTAACTGAAGCTTTCTTT.

This chain connects TRBV18 to TRBJ1-2, with unresolved D. The V end lost 4 bases, the J end lost 5 bases, and 17 bases lay between the germline ends. This CDR3 comprises 15 residues. The germline gives CDR1 KGHSH, CDR2 LQKENI. The CDR3 spells CASSLSVGRAYGYTF. The CDR3 bases are TGTGCCAGCTCACTCTCGGTCGGAAGGGCATATGGCTACACCTTC.

This clone was recorded at least ten times. The chain joins TRBV10-3 to TRBJ2-7; 7 bases agree with TRBD1. The ends lost 7 bases at V and 1 base at J; junction bases unmatched: 4. The CDR3 spans 13 residues. The germline V gene has CDR1 ENHRY and CDR2 SYGVKD. This CDR3 reads CAITGGQSYEQYF. In DNA form, the CDR3 reads TGTGCCATCACAGGGGGACAGTCCTACGAGCAGTACTTC.

In its sample, this clone was seen once. The gene calls are TRBV6-1 and TRBJ1-2; a possible D gene is TRBD1 (6 bases). V lost 6 bases, J lost 0 bases, and 14 bases lay in between. Germline lookup yields CDR1 MNHNS and CDR2 SASEGT. There are 15 residues in the CDR3. The CDR3 sequence: CASRRQEVANYGYTF. CDR3 sequence (DNA): TGTGCCAGCAGACGACAGGAGGTAGCTAACTATGGCTACACCTTC.

The chain has TRBV28 and TRBJ2-1; perhaps TRBD2 as D (5 bases). This CDR3 region has 17 residues. The V end was cut by 2 bases, the J end by 5 bases, with 19 bases between. Germline V gene data show CDR1 as MDHEN and CDR2 as SYDVKM. CDR3 amino acids: CASSLTRGLAVNNEQFF. CDR3 sequence (DNA): TGTGCCAGCAGTTTAACCCGGGGATTAGCAGTCAACAATGAGCAGTTCTTC. Full variable domain (rest looked up from reference TRBV28 and TRBJ2-1): DVKVTQSSRYLVKRTGEKVFLECVQDMDHENMFWYRQDPGLGLRLIYFSYDVKMKEKGDIPEGYSVSREKKERFSLILESASTNQTSMYLCASSLTRGLAVNNEQFFGPGTRLTVL.

The gene calls are TRBV10-3 and TRBJ2-3; TRBD2 aligns across 8 bases. The junction had 4 bases not matched to a gene; V was cut back by 0 bases and J by 2 bases. Germline CDR1 and CDR2: ENHRY and SYGVKD. CDR3 length: 16 residues. The chain's CDR3 is CAISESGLALTDTQYF. As DNA, the CDR3 is TGTGCCATCAGTGAGTCAGGACTAGCACTCACAGATACGCAGTATTTT.

The chain is built from TRBV10-3 and TRBJ2-1, with D possibly TRBD2 on 6 matching bases. Germline V gene lookup returns CDR1 ENHRY and CDR2 SYGVKD. This CDR3 comprises 12 residues. V shed 11 bases and J shed 13 bases, with 21 bases lying between them. Written as DNA, the CDR3 is TGTGCCGCGGGGACCTCAGGGAGGAAACAGTTCTTC. This translates into CAAGTSGRKQFF.

The chain has TRBV9 and TRBJ2-1; 7 nucleotides align to TRBD1. Trimming at V came to 0 bases and at J to 2 bases, leaving 2 bases not matched to a gene. CDR1 SGDLS and CDR2 YYNGEE come from the germline V gene. The CDR3 runs to 15 residues. The DNA of the CDR3 is TGTGCCAGCAGCGTAGACAGGGGAACCTACAATGAGCAGTTCTTC. As protein: CASSVDRGTYNEQFF.

The V and J genes are TRBV2 and TRBJ1-2; 8 nucleotides line up with TRBD1. Germline V gene sequence: CDR1 SNHLY, CDR2 FYNNEI. The CDR3 has 12 residues. With 6 bases clipped from V and 8 bases from J, the junction kept 5 bases outside the gene matches. The CDR3 loop is CASSQGAVGYTF. For the CDR3, the DNA is TGTGCCAGCAGCCAGGGGGCGGTCGGCTACACCTTC.

The chain links TRBV7-9 to TRBJ2-3; the match to TRBD2 covers 7 bases. Germline CDR1 and CDR2: SEHNR and FQNEAQ (reference sequence). After removal of 5 bases from V and 2 bases from J, the junction contained 10 bases not matched to a gene. The CDR3 has 16 amino acids. The CDR3 protein is CASSHYLADTTDTQYF. The CDR3 bases are TGTGCCAGCAGCCATTATCTAGCGGATACCACAGATACGCAGTATTTT.

V gene TRBV2 combines with J gene TRBJ1-5; D gene unclear. Trimming removed 5 bases from V and 1 base from J, with 9 bases in between. Looked up from germline, CDR1 is SNHLY and CDR2 is FYNNEI. The CDR3 has 14 amino acids. The CDR3 coding sequence is TGTGCCAGCAGTCGACAAACAAGCAATCAGCCCCAGCATTTT. Amino acid sequence: CASSRQTSNQPQHF.

The V and J genes are TRBV2 and TRBJ2-7; 14 bases are shared with TRBD2. The CDR3 covers 16 residues. V lost 4 bases and J lost 4; bases outside the gene matches: 6. Germline V gene lookup returns CDR1 SNHLY and CDR2 FYNNEI. CDR3 region: CASSVPGLAGEYEQYF. The CDR3 region has the DNA TGTGCCAGCAGTGTACCGGGACTAGCGGGAGAATACGAGCAGTACTTC. Together with reference TRBV2 and TRBJ2-7, the CDR3 gives the full variable domain: EPEVTQTPSHQVTQMGQEVILRCVPISNHLYFYWYRQILGQKVEFLVSFYNNEISEKSEIFDDQFSVERPDGSNFTLKIRSTKLEDSAMYFCASSVPGLAGEYEQYFGPGTRLTVT.

This chain's CDR3 is CSVSAGTPETQYF. CDR3 coding DNA: TGCAGCGTTTCTGCGGGTACCCCAGAGACCCAGTACTTC. The V gene is TRBV29-1, the J gene TRBJ2-5, with a tentative D call TRBD2 (5 bases). The CDR3 is 13 amino acids. V was cut by 5 bases and J by 4 bases, with 14 bases left in between. The germline gives CDR1 SQVTM, CDR2 ANQGSEA.

This rearrangement joins TRBV11-3 to TRBJ2-7; maybe TRBD1 (6 bases). The CDR3 consists of 14 residues. V lost 3 bases and J lost 5, with 14 bases in between. CDR1 and CDR2 from the germline V gene are SGHNT and YENEEA. In nucleotides, the CDR3 is TGTGCCAGCAGCTTGGTCAGGGGCAGGCACGAGCAGTACTTC. Protein sequence: CASSLVRGRHEQYF. Combining the CDR3 with reference TRBV11-3 and TRBJ2-7 gives the whole variable domain EAGVVQSPRYKIIEKKQPVAFWCNPISGHNTLYWYLQNLGQGPELLIRYENEEAVDDSQLPKDRFSAERLKGVDSTLKIQPAELGDSAVYLCASSLVRGRHEQYFGPGTRLTVT.

The chain employs TRBV6-5 and TRBJ2-3; D remains unclear. Trimming took 2 bases from V and 0 from J, leaving 3 bases between them. Germline V gene sequence: CDR1 MNHEY, CDR2 SVGAGI. CDR3 length: 13 amino acids. The CDR3 region has the DNA TGTGCCAGCAGTTACACGAGCACAGATACGCAGTATTTT. Amino acids: CASSYTSTDTQYF.